The 5 T cell receptor beta chains given below trace back to one sample, sequenced in a study of T cell changes during pregnancy in multiple sclerosis. TCRdb's table, derived via immunoSEQ multiplex PCR, lists solely in-frame clones and lacks some. The sample lists 40,000 to 55,000 clones; approximately 89% were seen once. Specimen: CD8+ T cells from peripheral blood mononuclear cells, collected in the second trimester of pregnancy. Receptor source: a female donor with multiple sclerosis, enrolled in a pregnancy study.

This clone was observed a few times. V gene TRBV25-1 combines with J gene TRBJ1-1; no reliable D call. V was pared by 8 bases and J by 7 bases, with 11 bases between. The CDR3 has 11 residues. Germline V gives CDR1 MGHDK, CDR2 SYGVNS. The CDR3 nucleotides read TGTGCCAGCTTAGTTGGGAGTGAAGCTTTCTTT. Translating gives CASLVGSEAFF.

This clone came up once. The gene calls are TRBV4-3 and TRBJ2-3, with 10 bases lining up with TRBD2. The CDR3 has 18 residues. The V gene's germline CDR1 is LGHNA and CDR2 YSLEER. V gave up 0 bases and J gave up 8 bases; unmatched junction bases: 14. The DNA of the CDR3 is TGCGCCAGCAGCCAAGATCTGGGTAGCGGGGGGCCGGGGGGTACGCAGTATTTT. Its protein product is CASSQDLGSGGPGGTQYF.

This chain links TRBV4-2 with TRBJ1-1; a weak D match, TRBD1 (6 bases). This CDR3 spans 14 amino acids. The germline V gene has CDR1 LGHNA and CDR2 YNFKEQ. V was pared by 4 bases and J by 1 base, with 10 bases between. The CDR3 sequence is CASSLSTGNTEAFF. For the CDR3, the DNA is TGTGCCAGCAGCCTATCGACAGGGAACACTGAAGCTTTCTTT.

The chain couples TRBV6-4 to TRBJ2-7, with 8 bases aligning to TRBD2. The CDR3 sequence is 14 residues long. Unmatched junction bases numbered 3, after V lost 3 bases and J lost 2 bases. Germline CDR1 and CDR2: MRHNA and SNTAGT. CDR3 sequence: CASSEPGGAYEQYF. The CDR3 nucleotides are TGTGCCAGCAGTGAACCGGGGGGGGCCTACGAGCAGTACTTC.

V is TRBV5-4 and J is TRBJ2-7; maybe TRBD2 (7 bases). Between the trimmed V and J ends, which lost 6 bases and 7 bases, there was a span of 20 bases. Germline V gene data show CDR1 as SGHNT and CDR2 as YYREEE (reference sequence). This CDR3 spans 14 amino acids. The chain's CDR3 is CASTLRGQVGEQYF. CDR3 coding DNA: TGTGCCAGCACCCTGCGGGGGCAGGTGGGTGAGCAGTACTTC.